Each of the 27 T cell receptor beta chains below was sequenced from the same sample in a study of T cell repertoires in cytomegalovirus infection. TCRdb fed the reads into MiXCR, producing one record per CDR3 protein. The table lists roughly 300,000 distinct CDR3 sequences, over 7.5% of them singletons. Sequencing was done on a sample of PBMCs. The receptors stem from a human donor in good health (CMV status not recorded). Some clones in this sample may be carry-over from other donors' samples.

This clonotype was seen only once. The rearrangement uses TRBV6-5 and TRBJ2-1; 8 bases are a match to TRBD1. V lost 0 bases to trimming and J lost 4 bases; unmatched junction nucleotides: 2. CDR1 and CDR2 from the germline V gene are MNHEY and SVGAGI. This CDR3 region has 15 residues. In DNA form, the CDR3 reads TGTGCCAGCAGTTACTCCCGACAGGGGTACAATGAGCAGTTCTTC. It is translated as CASSYSRQGYNEQFF.

CDR3 protein: CASSPPGWGTEAFF. The CDR3 nucleotides are TGTGCCAGCAGCCCCCCTGGGTGGGGCACTGAAGCTTTCTTT. The rearrangement uses TRBV6-6 and TRBJ1-1; no clear D. V was shortened by 6 bases and J by 4 bases, with 15 bases between the two germline ends. Germline CDR1 reads MNHNY; CDR2 reads SVGAGI (reference sequence). The CDR3 has 14 amino acids.

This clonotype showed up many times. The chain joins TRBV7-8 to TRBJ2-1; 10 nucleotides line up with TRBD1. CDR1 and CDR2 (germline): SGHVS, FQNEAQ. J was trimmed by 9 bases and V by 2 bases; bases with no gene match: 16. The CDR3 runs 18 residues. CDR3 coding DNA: TGTGCCAGCAGCTTAAAACCCCGGGGACAGGGGCGAATGTCTGAGCAGTTCTTC. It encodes CASSLKPRGQGRMSEQFF.

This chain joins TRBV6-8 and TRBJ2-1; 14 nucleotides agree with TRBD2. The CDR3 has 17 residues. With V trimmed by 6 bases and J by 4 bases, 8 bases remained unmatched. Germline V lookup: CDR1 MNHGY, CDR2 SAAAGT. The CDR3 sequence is CASRRTGTSGGYNEQFF. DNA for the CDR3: TGTGCCAGCAGGCGAACCGGGACTAGCGGGGGATACAATGAGCAGTTCTTC.

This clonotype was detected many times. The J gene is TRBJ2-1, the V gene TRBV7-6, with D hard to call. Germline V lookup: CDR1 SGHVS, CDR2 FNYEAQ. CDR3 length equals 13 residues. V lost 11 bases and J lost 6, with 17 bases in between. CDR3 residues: CAVESSYLNEQFF. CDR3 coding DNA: TGTGCCGTCGAGAGTAGCTACCTCAATGAGCAGTTCTTC.

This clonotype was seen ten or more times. CDR3 sequence: CASSRNRDTEAFF. In nucleotides, the CDR3 is TGTGCCAGCAGCAGAAACCGGGACACTGAAGCTTTCTTT. The chain is built from TRBV14 and TRBJ1-1; no reliable D call. Germline V gene data show CDR1 as SGHDN and CDR2 as FVKESK. Trimming left V 5 bases short and J 3 bases short, with 10 bases between. The CDR3 has 13 residues.

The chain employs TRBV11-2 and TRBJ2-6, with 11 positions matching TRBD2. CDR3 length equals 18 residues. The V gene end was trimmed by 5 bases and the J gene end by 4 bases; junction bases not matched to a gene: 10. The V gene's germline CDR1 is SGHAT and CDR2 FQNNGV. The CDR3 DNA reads TGTGCCAGCAGCCCATCTAGCGGGAGGTCCTCGGGGGCCAACGTCCTGACTTTC. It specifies CASSPSSGRSSGANVLTF.

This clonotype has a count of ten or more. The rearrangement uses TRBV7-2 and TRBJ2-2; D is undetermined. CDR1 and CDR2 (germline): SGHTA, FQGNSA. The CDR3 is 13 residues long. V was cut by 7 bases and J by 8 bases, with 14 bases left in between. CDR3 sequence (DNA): TGTGCCAGCACATTTCCCCCGAGGGGGGAGCTGTTTTTT. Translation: CASTFPPRGELFF. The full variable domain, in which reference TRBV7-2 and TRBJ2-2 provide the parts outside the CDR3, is GAGVSQSPSNKVTEKGKDVELRCDPISGHTALYWYRQSLGQGLEFLIYFQGNSAPDKSGLPSDRFSAERTGGSVSTLTIQRTQQEDSAVYLCASTFPPRGELFFGEGSRLTVL.

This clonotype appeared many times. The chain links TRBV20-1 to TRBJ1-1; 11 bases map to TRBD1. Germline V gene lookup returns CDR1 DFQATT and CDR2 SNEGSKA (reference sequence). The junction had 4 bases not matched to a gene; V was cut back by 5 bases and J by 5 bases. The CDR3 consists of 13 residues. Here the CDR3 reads CSARTGGRTEAFF. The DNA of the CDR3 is TGCAGTGCTCGGACAGGGGGCCGGACTGAAGCTTTCTTT.

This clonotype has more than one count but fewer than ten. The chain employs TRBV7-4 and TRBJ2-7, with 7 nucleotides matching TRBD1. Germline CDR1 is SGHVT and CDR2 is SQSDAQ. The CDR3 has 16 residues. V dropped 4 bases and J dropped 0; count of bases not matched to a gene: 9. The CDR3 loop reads CASSYSGTASSYEQYF. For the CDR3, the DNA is TGTGCCAGCAGCTACTCCGGGACAGCCAGCTCCTACGAGCAGTACTTC.

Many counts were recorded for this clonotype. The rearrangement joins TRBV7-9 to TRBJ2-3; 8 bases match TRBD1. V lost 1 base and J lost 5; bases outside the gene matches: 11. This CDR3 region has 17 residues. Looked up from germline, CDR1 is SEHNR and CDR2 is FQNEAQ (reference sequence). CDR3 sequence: CASSLEKDRARGDTQYF. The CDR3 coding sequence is TGTGCCAGCAGCTTAGAAAAGGACAGGGCGCGGGGAGATACGCAGTATTTT.

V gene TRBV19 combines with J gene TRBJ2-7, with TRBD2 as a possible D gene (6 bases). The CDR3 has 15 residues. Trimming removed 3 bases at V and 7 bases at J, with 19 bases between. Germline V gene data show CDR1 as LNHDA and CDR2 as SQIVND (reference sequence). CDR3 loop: CASSISAGSEGEQYF. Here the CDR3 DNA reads TGTGCCAGTAGTATTTCGGCAGGGTCGGAGGGAGAGCAGTACTTC. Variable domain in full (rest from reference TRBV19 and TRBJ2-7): DGGITQSPKYLFRKEGQNVTLSCEQNLNHDAMYWYRQDPGQGLRLIYYSQIVNDFQKGDIAEGYSVSREKKESFPLTVTSAQKNPTAFYLCASSISAGSEGEQYFGPGTRLTVT.

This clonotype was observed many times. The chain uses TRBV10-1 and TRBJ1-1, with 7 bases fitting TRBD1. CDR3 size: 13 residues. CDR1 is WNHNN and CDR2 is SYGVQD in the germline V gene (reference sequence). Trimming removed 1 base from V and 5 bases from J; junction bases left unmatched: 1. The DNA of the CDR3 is TGCGCCAGCAGTGAGTACAGGGGAACTGAAGCTTTCTTT. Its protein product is CASSEYRGTEAFF.

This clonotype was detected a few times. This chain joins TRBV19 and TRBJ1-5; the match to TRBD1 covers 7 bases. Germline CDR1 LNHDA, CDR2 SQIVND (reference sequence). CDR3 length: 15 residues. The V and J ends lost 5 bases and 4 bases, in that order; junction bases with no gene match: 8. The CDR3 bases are TGTGCCAGTAGTGACACCGGGACAGCAAATCAGCCCCAGCATTTT. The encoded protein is CASSDTGTANQPQHF.

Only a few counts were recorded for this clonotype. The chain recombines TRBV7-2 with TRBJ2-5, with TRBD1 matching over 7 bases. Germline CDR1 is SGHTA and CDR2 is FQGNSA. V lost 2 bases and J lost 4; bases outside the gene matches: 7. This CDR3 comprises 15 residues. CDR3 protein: CASSLKGGLTETQYF. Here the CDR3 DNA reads TGTGCCAGCAGCTTAAAAGGGGGCTTAACAGAGACCCAGTACTTC.

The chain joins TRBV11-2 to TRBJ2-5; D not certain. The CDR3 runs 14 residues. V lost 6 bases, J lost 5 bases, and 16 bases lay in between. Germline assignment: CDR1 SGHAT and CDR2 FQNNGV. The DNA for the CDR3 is TGTGCCAGCAGGCATACCCACCGTCAGGAGACCCAGTACTTC. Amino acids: CASRHTHRQETQYF.

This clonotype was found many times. The CDR3 sequence is CASSLPRGLMNTEAFF. The DNA for the CDR3 is TGTGCCAGCAGCTTACCTCGAGGGCTAATGAACACTGAAGCTTTCTTT. The gene calls are TRBV7-2 and TRBJ1-1; no definite D call. Looked up from germline, CDR1 is SGHTA and CDR2 is FQGNSA. Deletions cut 2 bases from V and 0 bases from J, with 13 bases between. This CDR3 has 16 residues.

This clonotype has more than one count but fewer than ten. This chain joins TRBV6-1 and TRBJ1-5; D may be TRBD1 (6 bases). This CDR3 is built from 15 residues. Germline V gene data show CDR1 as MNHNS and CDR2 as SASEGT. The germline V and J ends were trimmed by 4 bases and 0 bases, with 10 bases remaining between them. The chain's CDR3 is CASSAMTGSNQPQHF. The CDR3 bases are TGTGCCAGCAGTGCAATGACAGGTAGCAATCAGCCCCAGCATTTT.

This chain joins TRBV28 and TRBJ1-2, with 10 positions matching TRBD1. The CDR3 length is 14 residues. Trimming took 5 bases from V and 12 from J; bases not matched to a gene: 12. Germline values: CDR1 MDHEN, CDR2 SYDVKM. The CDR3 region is CASSVPGQGRENTF. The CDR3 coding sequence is TGTGCCAGCAGTGTCCCGGGACAGGGGAGAGAAAACACCTTC.

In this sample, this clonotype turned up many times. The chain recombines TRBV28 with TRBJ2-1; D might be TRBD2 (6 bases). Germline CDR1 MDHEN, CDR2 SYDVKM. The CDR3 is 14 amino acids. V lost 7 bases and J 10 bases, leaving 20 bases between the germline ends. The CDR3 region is CASTPGGKSGEQFF. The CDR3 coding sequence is TGTGCCAGCACCCCTGGGGGGAAAAGTGGGGAGCAGTTCTTC.

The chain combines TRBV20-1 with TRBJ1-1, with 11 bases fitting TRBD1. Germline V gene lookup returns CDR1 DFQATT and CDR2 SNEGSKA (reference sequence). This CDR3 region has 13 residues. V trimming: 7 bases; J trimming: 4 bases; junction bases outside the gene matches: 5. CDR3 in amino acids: CSVRDRGITEAFF. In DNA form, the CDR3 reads TGCAGTGTTAGGGACAGGGGGATCACTGAAGCTTTCTTT.

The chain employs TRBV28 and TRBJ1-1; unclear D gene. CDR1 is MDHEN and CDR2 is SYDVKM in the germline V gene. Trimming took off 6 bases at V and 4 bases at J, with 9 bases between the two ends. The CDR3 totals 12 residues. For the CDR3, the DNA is TGTGCCAGCAGGTCAAGCGGCACTGAAGCTTTCTTT. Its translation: CASRSSGTEAFF.

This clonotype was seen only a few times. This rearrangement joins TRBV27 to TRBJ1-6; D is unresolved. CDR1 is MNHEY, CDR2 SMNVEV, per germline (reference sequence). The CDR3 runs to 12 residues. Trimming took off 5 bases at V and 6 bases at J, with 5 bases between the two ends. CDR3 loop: CASSTLNSPLHF. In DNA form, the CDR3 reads TGTGCCAGCAGTACGCTTAATTCACCCCTCCACTTT.

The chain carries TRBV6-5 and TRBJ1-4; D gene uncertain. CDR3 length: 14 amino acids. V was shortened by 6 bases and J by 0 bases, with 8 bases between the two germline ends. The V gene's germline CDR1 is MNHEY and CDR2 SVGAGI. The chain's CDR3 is CASRNLATNEKLFF. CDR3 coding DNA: TGTGCCAGCAGGAATTTGGCAACTAATGAAAAACTGTTTTTT.

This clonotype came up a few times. The CDR3 bases are TGTGCCAGCAACTCCCGACTAGCGGGGGCTGAGACCCAGTACTTC. Protein sequence: CASNSRLAGAETQYF. The V call is TRBV11-2, the J call TRBJ2-5; 12 bases are shared with TRBD2. The CDR3 totals 15 residues. Trimming at V came to 7 bases and at J to 5 bases, leaving 8 bases not matched to a gene. Per germline, CDR1 SGHAT and CDR2 FQNNGV.

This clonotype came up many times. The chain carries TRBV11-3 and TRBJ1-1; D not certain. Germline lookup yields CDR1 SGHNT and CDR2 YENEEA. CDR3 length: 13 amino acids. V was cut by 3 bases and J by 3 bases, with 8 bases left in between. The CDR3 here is CASSFGRHTEAFF. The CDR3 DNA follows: TGTGCCAGCAGCTTTGGCAGGCACACTGAAGCTTTCTTT. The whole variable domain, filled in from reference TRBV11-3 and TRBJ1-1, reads EAGVVQSPRYKIIEKKQPVAFWCNPISGHNTLYWYLQNLGQGPELLIRYENEEAVDDSQLPKDRFSAERLKGVDSTLKIQPAELGDSAVYLCASSFGRHTEAFFGQGTRLTVV.

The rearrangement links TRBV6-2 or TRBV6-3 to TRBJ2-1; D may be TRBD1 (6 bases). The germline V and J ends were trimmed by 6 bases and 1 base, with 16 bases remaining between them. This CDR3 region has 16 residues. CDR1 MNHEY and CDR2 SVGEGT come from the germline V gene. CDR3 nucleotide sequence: TGTGCCAGCAGAAAACCGGGACAACTTTCCTACAATGAGCAGTTCTTC. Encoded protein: CASRKPGQLSYNEQFF.